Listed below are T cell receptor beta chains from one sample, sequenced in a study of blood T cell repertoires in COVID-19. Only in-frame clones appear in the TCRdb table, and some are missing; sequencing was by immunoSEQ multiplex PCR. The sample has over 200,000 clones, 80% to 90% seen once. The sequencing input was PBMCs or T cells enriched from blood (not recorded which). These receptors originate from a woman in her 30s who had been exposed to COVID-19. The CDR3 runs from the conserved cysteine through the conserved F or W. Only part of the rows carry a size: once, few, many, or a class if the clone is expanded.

cdr3_aa: CASSERTGNTEAFF
clone_size: .
j_call: TRBJ1-1
v_call: TRBV2

cdr3_aa: CASSQERGWYQPQHF
clone_size: .
j_call: TRBJ1-5
v_call: TRBV4-1

cdr3_aa: CASSFDWGNTIYF
clone_size: .
j_call: TRBJ1-3
v_call: TRBV27

cdr3_aa: CSASFSRFSYEQYF
clone_size: .
j_call: TRBJ2-7
v_call: TRBV20-1

cdr3_aa: CASSKDRGAEAFF
clone_size: .
j_call: TRBJ1-1
v_call: TRBV13

cdr3_aa: CASSFGAANTIYF
clone_size: .
j_call: TRBJ1-3
v_call: TRBV5-1

cdr3_aa: CASSAGGPGEQFF
clone_size: .
j_call: TRBJ2-1
v_call: TRBV5-5

cdr3_aa: CASSIRTALADGYTF
clone_size: few
j_call: TRBJ1-2
v_call: TRBV19

cdr3_aa: CASSSRLAEPYNEQFF
clone_size: .
j_call: TRBJ2-1
v_call: TRBV19

cdr3_aa: CASAANSPLHF
clone_size: .
j_call: TRBJ1-6
v_call: TRBV12-3/TRBV12-4

cdr3_aa: CASKGQINSPLHF
clone_size: .
j_call: TRBJ1-6
v_call: TRBV6-5

cdr3_aa: CATIVGPGGYTF
clone_size: .
j_call: TRBJ1-2
v_call: TRBV19

cdr3_aa: CASSTRTGNGNTIYF
clone_size: .
j_call: TRBJ1-3
v_call: TRBV9

cdr3_aa: CASSGQGNTGELFF
clone_size: .
j_call: TRBJ2-2
v_call: TRBV19

cdr3_aa: CASSEVRGPNNEQFF
clone_size: .
j_call: TRBJ2-1
v_call: TRBV2

cdr3_aa: CASRQDRGSYNEQFF
clone_size: .
j_call: TRBJ2-1
v_call: TRBV6-5

cdr3_aa: CASSPPQVLNTEAFF
clone_size: few
j_call: TRBJ1-1
v_call: TRBV6-5

cdr3_aa: CASSMNRGTGTVTSGANVLTF
clone_size: .
j_call: TRBJ2-6
v_call: TRBV19

cdr3_aa: CSASKGDASYEQYF
clone_size: .
j_call: TRBJ2-7
v_call: TRBV20-1

cdr3_aa: CASSRTGDSGANVLTF
clone_size: .
j_call: TRBJ2-6
v_call: TRBV5-1

cdr3_aa: CASSDSAGPMWTQYF
clone_size: .
j_call: TRBJ2-5
v_call: TRBV6-4

cdr3_aa: CASSYSGSGANVLTF
clone_size: .
j_call: TRBJ2-6
v_call: TRBV6-5

cdr3_aa: CASSTSQGAYSTDTQYF
clone_size: .
j_call: TRBJ2-3
v_call: TRBV3-1/TRBV3-2

cdr3_aa: CAWSTGDNSPLHF
clone_size: .
j_call: TRBJ1-6
v_call: TRBV30

cdr3_aa: CASSQDAGGPPSYEQYF
clone_size: .
j_call: TRBJ2-7
v_call: TRBV4-1

cdr3_aa: CAISEPLSGARYGYTF
clone_size: once
j_call: TRBJ1-2
v_call: TRBV10-3

cdr3_aa: CASSSDRVYEQYF
clone_size: .
j_call: TRBJ2-7
v_call: TRBV5-1

cdr3_aa: CASRSQGLNTEAFF
clone_size: .
j_call: TRBJ1-1
v_call: TRBV27

cdr3_aa: CASSPTGGRTNEKLFF
clone_size: .
j_call: TRBJ1-4
v_call: TRBV5-1

cdr3_aa: CASSLVTGAGEKLFF
clone_size: once
j_call: TRBJ1-4
v_call: TRBV7-9

cdr3_aa: CASSFGTGINQPQHF
clone_size: .
j_call: TRBJ1-5
v_call: TRBV7-9

cdr3_aa: CASSVRLAGAVEQFF
clone_size: few
j_call: TRBJ2-1
v_call: TRBV9

cdr3_aa: CASRGDSSSYEQYF
clone_size: .
j_call: TRBJ2-7
v_call: TRBV2

cdr3_aa: CASSQTGGNYGYTF
clone_size: once
j_call: TRBJ1-2
v_call: TRBV19

cdr3_aa: CASSNWGQGSYEQYF
clone_size: .
j_call: TRBJ2-7
v_call: TRBV4-1

cdr3_aa: CASSGSRGTDTQYF
clone_size: .
j_call: TRBJ2-3
v_call: TRBV10-2

cdr3_aa: CASSQGASGSYEQYF
clone_size: once
j_call: TRBJ2-7
v_call: TRBV4-1

cdr3_aa: CASRGTRGGEQYF
clone_size: .
j_call: TRBJ2-7
v_call: TRBV2

cdr3_aa: CASSTGGTDTQYF
clone_size: .
j_call: TRBJ2-3
v_call: TRBV2

cdr3_aa: CASSSDNEQYF
clone_size: .
j_call: TRBJ2-7
v_call: TRBV7-2

cdr3_aa: CASSPVGLAAYNEQFF
clone_size: .
j_call: TRBJ2-1
v_call: TRBV7-3

cdr3_aa: CASTDLAGGTDTQYF
clone_size: .
j_call: TRBJ2-3
v_call: TRBV4-1

cdr3_aa: CSVSDGGNTEAFF
clone_size: .
j_call: TRBJ1-1
v_call: TRBV29-1

cdr3_aa: CASSQGGLGGWDEKLFF
clone_size: .
j_call: TRBJ1-4
v_call: TRBV4-2

cdr3_aa: CASRADRGVGEKLFF
clone_size: .
j_call: TRBJ1-4
v_call: TRBV28

cdr3_aa: CASSLGHRTGATYEQYF
clone_size: once
j_call: TRBJ2-7
v_call: TRBV27

cdr3_aa: CASSWAVGTGVSDTQYF
clone_size: .
j_call: TRBJ2-3
v_call: TRBV5-1

cdr3_aa: CASSFMGRGRRDYGYTF
clone_size: .
j_call: TRBJ1-2
v_call: TRBV27

cdr3_aa: CASSHGGAGYQETQYF
clone_size: once
j_call: TRBJ2-5
v_call: TRBV3-1/TRBV3-2

cdr3_aa: CASSLEILAGVLNNEQFF
clone_size: .
j_call: TRBJ2-1
v_call: TRBV5-1

cdr3_aa: CASSLTSGRGTGELFF
clone_size: .
j_call: TRBJ2-2
v_call: TRBV7-3

cdr3_aa: CSASVGGAQETQYF
clone_size: few
j_call: TRBJ2-5
v_call: TRBV20-1

cdr3_aa: CASSLVDGRRYQPQHF
clone_size: once
j_call: TRBJ1-5
v_call: TRBV7-9